The 26 T cell receptor beta chains below all came from one sample that was sequenced in a study of shared T cell receptors in the human thymus. Measured with immunoSEQ multiplex PCR; TCRdb has only the in-frame clones, and not every one. This sample has about 710,000 clones, with roughly 86% found just once. The sample was also linked to a second study, of human thymus T cells.

Sequencing was done on a sample of thymocytes. The receptors come from a boy in the first two years of life with a congenital heart defect.

V usage is TRBV28 and J usage is TRBJ2-7, with 7 bases that match TRBD1. Looked up from germline, CDR1 is MDHEN and CDR2 is SYDVKM. The CDR3 is made up of 16 amino acids. Germline trimming cut 5 bases from V and 2 bases from J; bases unmatched to any gene: 12. For the CDR3, the DNA is TGTGCCAGCAGTGTACGACAGGGTCCCCCGGCCTACGAGCAGTACTTC. Amino acids: CASSVRQGPPAYEQYF. The entire variable domain, with the rest obtained from reference TRBV28 and TRBJ2-7, is as follows: DVKVTQSSRYLVKRTGEKVFLECVQDMDHENMFWYRQDPGLGLRLIYFSYDVKMKEKGDIPEGYSVSREKKERFSLILESASTNQTSMYLCASSVRQGPPAYEQYFGPGTRLTVT.

The V gene is TRBV19, the J gene TRBJ2-2; possibly TRBD1 for D (5 bases). V was trimmed by 5 bases and J by 0 bases, leaving 19 bases between them. The CDR3 consists of 18 residues. From germline, CDR1 is LNHDA and CDR2 SQIVND (reference sequence). The CDR3 DNA is TGTGCCAGTAGTCCCATTCTACAGGATCATCCGAACACCGGGGAGCTGTTTTTT. It specifies CASSPILQDHPNTGELFF.

The chain couples TRBV7-6 to TRBJ1-3; D gene uncertain. The V gene's germline CDR1 is SGHVS and CDR2 FNYEAQ. The CDR3 is 16 amino acids. Trimming cost V 2 bases and J 0 bases, with 11 bases left between them. CDR3 amino acids: CASSLTVHGSGNTIYF. The CDR3 coding sequence is TGTGCCAGCAGCTTAACAGTCCATGGCTCTGGAAACACCATATATTTT.

In DNA, the CDR3 is TGTGCCAGCAGCGAACACACCATGGCGGTTGGCCCAGATACGCAGTATTTT. Translated: CASSEHTMAVGPDTQYF. The chain joins TRBV7-8 to TRBJ2-3; no clear D gene. The CDR3 covers 17 residues. The V end was cut by 5 bases, the J end by 4 bases, with 22 bases between. Germline V gene lookup returns CDR1 SGHVS and CDR2 FQNEAQ. The full variable domain, in which reference TRBV7-8 and TRBJ2-3 provide the parts outside the CDR3, is GAGVSQSPRYKVAKRGQDVALRCDPISGHVSLFWYQQALGQGPEFLTYFQNEAQLDKSGLPSDRFFAERPEGSVSTLKIQRTQQEDSAVYLCASSEHTMAVGPDTQYFGPGTRLTVL.

This chain joins TRBV10-1 and TRBJ2-3; D is undetermined. The CDR3 consists of 14 residues. With 7 bases removed from V and 6 bases from J, the gap between germline ends came to 17 bases. Germline V lookup: CDR1 WNHNN, CDR2 SYGVQD (reference sequence). The DNA of the CDR3 is TGCGCCAGCAAGCCCCTTCCCACCCCCGATACGCAGTATTTT. This translates into CASKPLPTPDTQYF.

V and J are TRBV28 and TRBJ2-7; TRBD1 is a possible D gene (6 bases). The CDR3 extends over 14 amino acids. With 4 bases removed from V and 3 bases from J, the gap between germline ends came to 13 bases. CDR1 is MDHEN, CDR2 SYDVKM, per germline. CDR3 bases: TGTGCCAGCAGTTACGGACAGTCAGGCTACGAGCAGTACTTC. Translation gives CASSYGQSGYEQYF.

V and J are TRBV6-6 and TRBJ1-4; D unclear. This CDR3 contains 14 residues. Germline assignment: CDR1 MNHNY and CDR2 SVGAGI (reference sequence). V dropped 1 base and J dropped 5 bases, with 8 bases sitting between them. CDR3 in amino acids: CASSYCLENEKLFF. The CDR3 DNA is TGTGCCAGCAGTTACTGCCTAGAGAATGAAAAACTGTTTTTT.

The chain couples TRBV28 to TRBJ2-7, with D tentatively TRBD1 (6 bases). Trimming pared 3 bases from V and 0 bases from J, leaving 12 bases between. The CDR3 runs 15 residues. Per the germline V gene, CDR1 is MDHEN and CDR2 is SYDVKM. In DNA form, the CDR3 reads TGTGCCAGCAGTTTTAGGGCAGGGGCCTCCTACGAGCAGTACTTC. Translation: CASSFRAGASYEQYF.

The chain employs TRBV5-4 and TRBJ2-3, with 13 bases matching TRBD2. This CDR3 is 16 amino acids long. Germline V gene sequence: CDR1 SGHNT, CDR2 YYREEE (reference sequence). Trimming at V came to 5 bases and at J to 3 bases, leaving 6 bases not matched to a gene. CDR3 residues: CASRPGLAGETDTQYF. In DNA form, the CDR3 reads TGTGCCAGCAGACCTGGACTAGCGGGAGAAACAGATACGCAGTATTTT.

The chain uses TRBV27 and TRBJ2-7, with D unclear. The CDR3 totals 10 residues. Trimming pared 3 bases from V and 7 bases from J, leaving 4 bases between. The germline V gene encodes CDR1 MNHEY and CDR2 SMNVEV (reference sequence). Written as DNA, the CDR3 is TGTGCCAGCAGTTTCCGGGAGCAGTACTTC. Translating it yields CASSFREQYF.

The V and J genes are TRBV9 and TRBJ2-3, with 9 bases aligning to TRBD2. Trimming took 0 bases from V and 4 from J; bases not matched to a gene: 9. Germline loops: CDR1 SGDLS, CDR2 YYNGEE. This CDR3 contains 17 residues. The CDR3, as DNA: TGTGCCAGCAGCGTAGGGGTAGCGGGGGTTTTGGCAGATACGCAGTATTTT. Amino acid sequence: CASSVGVAGVLADTQYF.

The V call is TRBV15, the J call TRBJ2-7; weak D call: TRBD2 (6 bases). The length of the CDR3 is 13 residues. V was pared by 0 bases and J by 5 bases, with 8 bases between. Germline-derived CDR1 and CDR2 are LNHNV and YYDKDF (reference sequence). CDR3 sequence: CATSREEGHEQYF. CDR3 DNA: TGTGCCACCAGCAGAGAGGAGGGCCACGAGCAGTACTTC.

V is TRBV7-3 and J is TRBJ2-1; 10 nucleotides agree with TRBD2. Trimming removed 3 bases from V and 6 bases from J; junction bases left unmatched: 8. CDR3 length equals 16 residues. Looked up from germline, CDR1 is SGHTA and CDR2 is FQGTGA. CDR3 in DNA: TGTGCCAGCAGCTTCAGCGGGGGGGCTCCCCGCAATGAGCAGTTCTTC. The encoded protein is CASSFSGGAPRNEQFF.

The rearrangement uses TRBV7-8 and TRBJ2-7; D gene unclear. Germline V gene sequence: CDR1 SGHVS, CDR2 FQNEAQ. V dropped 5 bases and J dropped 3 bases, with 17 bases sitting between them. The CDR3 runs 15 residues. In DNA, the CDR3 is TGTGCCAGCAGCCATATAGTAGGAGTAGGCTACGAGCAGTACTTC. Its translation is CASSHIVGVGYEQYF.

V gene TRBV9 combines with J gene TRBJ2-2; 7 nucleotides line up with TRBD2. Germline V gene sequence: CDR1 SGDLS, CDR2 YYNGEE. The CDR3 is 19 amino acids. V lost 4 bases, J lost 4 bases, and 19 bases stayed unmatched. The CDR3 here is CASSKLAGLPETFTGELFF. In DNA, the CDR3 is TGTGCCAGCAGCAAATTAGCGGGCCTACCCGAAACCTTCACCGGGGAGCTGTTTTTT. Using reference TRBV9 and TRBJ2-2 for the parts outside the CDR3, the full variable domain is DSGVTQTPKHLITATGQRVTLRCSPRSGDLSVYWYQQSLDQGLQFLIQYYNGEERAKGNILERFSAQQFPDLHSELNLSSLELGDSALYFCASSKLAGLPETFTGELFFGEGSRLTVL.

The rearrangement links TRBV4-1 to TRBJ1-4; D possibly corresponds to TRBD1 (5 bases). The V gene's germline CDR1 is MGHRA and CDR2 YSYEKL. V was pared by 1 base and J by 0 bases, with 15 bases between. CDR3 length: 18 amino acids. The DNA of the CDR3 is TGCGCCAGCAGCCAAGGGCAGCAGGGAAGTACAACTAATGAAAAACTGTTTTTT. Translated: CASSQGQQGSTTNEKLFF.

The chain recombines TRBV5-4 with TRBJ2-3; D perhaps matches TRBD1 (6 bases). In germline, CDR1 is SGHNT, CDR2 YYREEE (reference sequence). Trimming removed 4 bases at V and 4 bases at J, with 13 bases between. The CDR3 runs 14 residues. In DNA, the CDR3 is TGTGCCAGCAGCCTGGGGGACACTTCAGATACGCAGTATTTT. Protein product: CASSLGDTSDTQYF.

The chain recombines TRBV18 with TRBJ2-6; no firm D call. Trimming removed 4 bases at V and 0 bases at J, with 4 bases between. Germline V gene sequence: CDR1 KGHSH, CDR2 LQKENI. CDR3 length: 14 residues. In DNA form, the CDR3 reads TGTGCCAGCTCACGGCTCTCTGGGGCCAACGTCCTGACTTTC. This sequence encodes CASSRLSGANVLTF.

This clone was counted a single time. J is TRBJ1-2 and V is TRBV5-6; 10 nucleotides line up with TRBD1. The CDR3 has 15 amino acids. Germline CDR1 is SGHDT and CDR2 is YYEEEE. V trimming: 4 bases; J trimming: 3 bases; junction bases outside the gene matches: 6. The chain's CDR3 is CASSRRDRGYYGYTF. The DNA of the CDR3 is TGTGCCAGCAGCAGACGGGACAGGGGTTACTATGGCTACACCTTC.

The chain is built from TRBV7-9 and TRBJ2-2, with TRBD2 identical over 7 bases. Germline V CDR1 and CDR2: SEHNR, FQNEAQ (reference sequence). V lost 0 bases and J lost 2; bases outside the gene matches: 6. CDR3 length: 17 amino acids. This chain's CDR3 is CASSLAGEGINTGELFF. The CDR3 DNA sequence: TGTGCCAGCAGCTTAGCAGGGGAGGGAATTAACACCGGGGAGCTGTTTTTT.

V gene TRBV28 combines with J gene TRBJ1-5, with 8 bases that match TRBD1. The CDR3 runs to 16 residues. The junction had 8 bases not matched to a gene; V was cut back by 5 bases and J by 2 bases. Germline CDR1 MDHEN, CDR2 SYDVKM. The CDR3 DNA is TGTGCCAGCAGTAGAACCAGGGGGCGCGGCAATCAGCCCCAGCATTTT. Its protein product is CASSRTRGRGNQPQHF.

The genes are TRBV18 and TRBJ2-3, with 8 bases identical to TRBD2. Germline V lookup: CDR1 KGHSH, CDR2 LQKENI. The trim removed 6 bases at V and 4 bases at J, leaving 15 bases unmatched. The CDR3 covers 17 residues. The CDR3 DNA reads as TGTGCCAGCTCCCCGGGCGCTAGCGGGTTTGGGGCAGATACGCAGTATTTT. Protein sequence: CASSPGASGFGADTQYF.

This chain connects TRBV28 to TRBJ2-1, with D possibly being TRBD1 (6 bases). The CDR3 runs 13 residues. CDR1 and CDR2 (germline): MDHEN, SYDVKM. The V gene lost 2 bases and the J gene lost 8 bases, with 10 bases spanning the gap. CDR3 amino acids: CASSLGGEDEQFF. The CDR3 bases are TGTGCCAGCAGTTTAGGGGGCGAGGATGAGCAGTTCTTC.

This chain uses TRBV11-2 with TRBJ2-7, with D possibly being TRBD2 (5 bases). Trimming removed 3 bases from V and 4 bases from J, with 13 bases in between. The CDR3 has 14 amino acids. Germline lookup yields CDR1 SGHAT and CDR2 FQNNGV. The CDR3 DNA follows: TGTGCCAGCAGCTTTTCAGCGGCTTCTTACGAGCAGTACTTC. Amino acid sequence: CASSFSAASYEQYF. Full variable domain (missing parts from reference TRBV11-2 and TRBJ2-7): EAGVAQSPRYKIIEKRQSVAFWCNPISGHATLYWYQQILGQGPKLLIQFQNNGVVDDSQLPKDRFSAERLKGVDSTLKIQPAKLEDSAVYLCASSFSAASYEQYFGPGTRLTVT.

This sequence joins TRBV10-3 and TRBJ2-7, with TRBD1 identical over 7 bases. V lost 6 bases, J lost 2 bases, and 7 bases stayed unmatched. Germline lookup yields CDR1 ENHRY and CDR2 SYGVKD. The CDR3 sequence is 14 residues long. In DNA form, the CDR3 reads TGTGCCATCAGCACCGGGACAGCGACCTACGAGCAGTACTTC. This codes for CAISTGTATYEQYF.

This chain joins TRBV15 and TRBJ1-1; D perhaps matches TRBD1 (6 bases). V lost 0 bases and J 5 bases, leaving 19 bases between the germline ends. CDR1 and CDR2 from the germline V gene are LNHNV and YYDKDF (reference sequence). The CDR3 runs 17 residues. The DNA for the CDR3 is TGTGCCACCAGCAGAGATCGTTACAGGGTGGTGAGTACTGAAGCTTTCTTT. Translation: CATSRDRYRVVSTEAFF.